This TCR beta chain was recovered during a study of T cells in Graves' hyperthyroidism and ophthalmopathy. Researchers took RNA transcripts and amplified the TCR beta CDR3 regions from them. The HTBI primer set drove a first-round RT-PCR of the TCR CDR3. One entry per CDR3 protein results from TCRdb running MiXCR on the multiplex PCR reads. The sample records 490,000 or so distinct CDR3 sequences, around a fifth being singletons. CDR1 is SQVTM, CDR2 ANQGSEA, per germline. The CDR3 spans 14 residues. V lost 6 bases and J lost 5; bases outside the gene matches: 6. At least ten counts were recorded for this clonotype.

The receptor's source is a woman in her seventies with Graves' ophthalmopathy. What was sequenced was blood. V gene TRBV29-1 combines with J gene TRBJ2-3; TRBD2 aligns across 12 bases. The CDR3 protein is CSVLASGRGDTQYF. CDR3 sequence (DNA): TGCAGCGTCCTCGCTAGCGGGAGGGGAGATACGCAGTATTTT.